The 4 T cell receptor beta chains given below trace back to one sample, sequenced in a study of blood T cell repertoires in COVID-19. Profiling relied on immunoSEQ multiplex PCR, and the TCRdb table lists in-frame clones only, not all of them. The sample lists about 330,000 clones, less than 90% seen once, with approximately 1% in the top ten. Sequenced sample: PBMCs or T cells enriched from blood (not recorded which). The receptor set was obtained from a woman in her twenties or thirties who had recovered from COVID-19.

With regard to this clone: Its ends do not fully match the called genes, so a read error is possible. The chain uses TRBV2 and TRBJ1-1; 12 bases are shared with TRBD1. The CDR3 is 14 amino acids. Germline CDR1 and CDR2: SNHLY and FYNNEI. The CDR3 DNA is TGTGCCAGCATGCCGAGGTGGGACAGGGGGCTGGGTCGCTTT. Amino acid sequence: CASMPRWDRGLGRF.

The chain links TRBV5-8 to TRBJ2-7; 8 bases line up with TRBD1. V dropped 2 bases and J dropped 2; count of bases not matched to a gene: 6. The CDR3 is made up of 15 amino acids. Germline V gives CDR1 SGHTS, CDR2 YDEGEE. The DNA for the CDR3 is TGTGCCAGCAGCTTAACCGGGACAGGAGCCTACGAGCAGTACTTC. Translating gives CASSLTGTGAYEQYF.

The J gene is TRBJ2-7, the V gene TRBV7-2; D might be TRBD1 (5 bases). The CDR3 extends over 16 amino acids. V was clipped by 0 bases and J by 3 bases, with 15 bases between them. The germline CDR1 and CDR2 sequences are SGHTA and FQGNSA. CDR3 in DNA: TGTGCCAGCAGCTTAGCGCGACAGAAACCTTTCTACGAGCAGTACTTC. Translating it yields CASSLARQKPFYEQYF. The whole variable domain, remainder taken from reference TRBV7-2 and TRBJ2-7, is GAGVSQSPSNKVTEKGKDVELRCDPISGHTALYWYRQSLGQGLEFLIYFQGNSAPDKSGLPSDRFSAERTGGSVSTLTIQRTQQEDSAVYLCASSLARQKPFYEQYFGPGTRLTVT.

The chain has TRBV5-1 and TRBJ2-7, with 10 bases that match TRBD1. The V gene's germline CDR1 is SGHRS and CDR2 YFSETQ. CDR3 length: 14 amino acids. After removal of 3 bases from V and 3 bases from J, the junction contained 3 bases not matched to a gene. Here the CDR3 reads CASSSGQGFYEQYF. The CDR3, as DNA: TGCGCCAGCAGCTCGGGACAGGGGTTCTACGAGCAGTACTTC.